Shown below are 2 T cell receptor beta chains from a single sample sequenced in a study of cytomegalovirus exposure and HLA in healthy donors (dated by TCRdb to about 2017). The library was made by the immunoSEQ multiplex PCR assay. TCRdb re-hosts the immuneACCESS table, in-frame sequences only. Its copies lack some clones; in the studies checked, an unresolved V gene accounts for under half of them, and the cause for the rest is not known. This sample gives roughly 95,000 clones in total; around 84% of them show up just once. The ten largest clones capture 20% of the sample. Sequencing input: PBMCs. The receptors stem from a young man in good health and CMV-seropositive.

The chain carries TRBV10-3 and TRBJ1-1; D uncertain. The CDR3 is 13 residues long. V lost 4 bases and J lost 8, with 14 bases in between. Germline CDR1 is ENHRY and CDR2 is SYGVKD. The CDR3 region has the DNA TGTGCCATCAGTGCGGGTCTTCTCATGGAAGCTTTCTTT. This sequence encodes CAISAGLLMEAFF.

This chain joins TRBV4-1 and TRBJ2-7, with TRBD1 matching over 7 bases. Trimming cost V 0 bases and J 3 bases; bases outside gene matches: 5. The CDR3 loop spans 15 amino acids. The germline V gene has CDR1 MGHRA and CDR2 YSYEKL. In DNA form, the CDR3 reads TGCGCCAGCAGCCAAGATAGGGGACAGTACTACGAGCAGTACTTC. This gives the protein CASSQDRGQYYEQYF.